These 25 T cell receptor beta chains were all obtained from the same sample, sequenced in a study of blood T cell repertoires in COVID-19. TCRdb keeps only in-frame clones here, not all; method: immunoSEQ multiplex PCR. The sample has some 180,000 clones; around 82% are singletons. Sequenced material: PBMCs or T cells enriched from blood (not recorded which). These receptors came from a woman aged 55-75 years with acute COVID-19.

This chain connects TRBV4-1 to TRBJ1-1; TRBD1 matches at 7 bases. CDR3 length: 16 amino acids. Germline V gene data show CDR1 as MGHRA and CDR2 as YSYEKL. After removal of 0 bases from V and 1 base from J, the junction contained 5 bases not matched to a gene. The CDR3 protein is CASSQDHRGTNTEAFF. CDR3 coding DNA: TGCGCCAGCAGCCAAGATCACAGGGGAACGAACACTGAAGCTTTCTTT.

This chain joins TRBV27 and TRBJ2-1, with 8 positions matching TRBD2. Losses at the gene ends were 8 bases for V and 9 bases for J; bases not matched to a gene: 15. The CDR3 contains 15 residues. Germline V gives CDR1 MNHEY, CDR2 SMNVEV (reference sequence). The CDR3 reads CASSPRAGVDSEQFF. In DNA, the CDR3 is TGTGCCAGCTCCCCCCGAGCGGGAGTGGATAGTGAGCAGTTCTTC.

DNA for the CDR3: TGCGCCAGCACCGTCGGGGGCGCGGGAGATTCACCCCTCCACTTT. This encodes CASTVGGAGDSPLHF. The genes are TRBV5-1 and TRBJ1-6; weak D call: TRBD1 (6 bases). Trimming took off 6 bases at V and 8 bases at J, with 18 bases between the two ends. The CDR3 is 15 amino acids. Germline assignment: CDR1 SGHRS and CDR2 YFSETQ.

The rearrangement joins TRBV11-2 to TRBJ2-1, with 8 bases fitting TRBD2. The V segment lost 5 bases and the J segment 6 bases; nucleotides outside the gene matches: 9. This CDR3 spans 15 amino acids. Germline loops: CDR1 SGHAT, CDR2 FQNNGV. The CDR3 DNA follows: TGTGCCAGCAGCCCTTCTCCGGGAGGGAGCAATGAGCAGTTCTTC. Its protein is CASSPSPGGSNEQFF.

Here the CDR3 reads CASMASGGAAYF. The CDR3 nucleotides read TGTGCCAGCATGGCTAGCGGGGGGGCCGCGTACTTC. The genes are TRBV28 and TRBJ2-5; the match to TRBD2 covers 12 bases. CDR3 length: 12 residues. V was clipped by 7 bases and J by 13 bases; unmatched bases: 7. Germline V gene lookup returns CDR1 MDHEN and CDR2 SYDVKM.

The DNA for the CDR3 is TGTGCCTGGAGTCCTAGCCCCGCCGGTCGGAATCAGCCCCAGCATTTT. Its protein product is CAWSPSPAGRNQPQHF. The chain carries TRBV30 and TRBJ1-5, with D unclear. Trimming removed 2 bases from V and 4 bases from J, with 18 bases in between. Germline V lookup: CDR1 GTSNPN, CDR2 SVGIG (reference sequence). This CDR3 is 16 amino acids long.

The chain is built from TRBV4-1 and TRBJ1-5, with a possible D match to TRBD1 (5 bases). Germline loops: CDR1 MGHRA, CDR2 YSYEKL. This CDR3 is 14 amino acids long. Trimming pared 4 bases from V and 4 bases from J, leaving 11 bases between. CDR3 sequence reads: CASSLDSSNQPQHF. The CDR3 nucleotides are TGCGCCAGCAGCCTTGACAGTTCAAATCAGCCCCAGCATTTT.

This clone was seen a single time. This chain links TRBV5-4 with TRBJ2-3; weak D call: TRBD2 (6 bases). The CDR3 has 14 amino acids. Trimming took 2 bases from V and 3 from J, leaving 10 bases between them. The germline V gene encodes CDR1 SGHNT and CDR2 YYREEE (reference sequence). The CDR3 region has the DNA TGTGCCAGCAGCTTTGGCGGGAAGACAGATACGCAGTATTTT. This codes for CASSFGGKTDTQYF.

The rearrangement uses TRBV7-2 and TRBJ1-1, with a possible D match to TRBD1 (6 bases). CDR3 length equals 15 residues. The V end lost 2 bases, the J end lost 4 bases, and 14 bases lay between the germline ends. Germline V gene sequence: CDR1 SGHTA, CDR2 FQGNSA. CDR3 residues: CASSLNMGASTEAFF. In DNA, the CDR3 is TGTGCCAGCAGCTTAAACATGGGGGCGAGCACTGAAGCTTTCTTT.

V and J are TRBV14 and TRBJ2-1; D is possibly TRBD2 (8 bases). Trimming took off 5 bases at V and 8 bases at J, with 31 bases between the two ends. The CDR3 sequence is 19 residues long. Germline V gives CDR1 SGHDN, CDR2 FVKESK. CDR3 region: CASSADRARTGGPIDEQFF. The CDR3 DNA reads TGTGCCAGCAGCGCCGACAGGGCAAGAACGGGAGGGCCTATCGATGAGCAGTTCTTC.

The DNA of the CDR3 is TGTGCCAGCAGCCAAGACCTCAGGGGGCCATATGGCTACACCTTC. Protein product: CASSQDLRGPYGYTF. V and J are TRBV3-1 (or the pseudogene TRBV3-2) and TRBJ1-2, with 8 bases identical to TRBD1. This CDR3 has 15 amino acids. Losses at the gene ends were 0 bases for V and 5 bases for J; bases not matched to a gene: 5. Germline values: CDR1 LGHDT, CDR2 YNNKEL (reference sequence).

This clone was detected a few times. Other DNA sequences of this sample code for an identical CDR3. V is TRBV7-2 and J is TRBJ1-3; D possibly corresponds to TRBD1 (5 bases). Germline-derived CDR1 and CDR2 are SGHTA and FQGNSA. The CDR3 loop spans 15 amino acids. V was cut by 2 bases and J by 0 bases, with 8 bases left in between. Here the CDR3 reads CASSLTQGSGNTIYF. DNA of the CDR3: TGTGCCAGCAGCTTAACCCAGGGCTCTGGAAACACCATATATTTT.

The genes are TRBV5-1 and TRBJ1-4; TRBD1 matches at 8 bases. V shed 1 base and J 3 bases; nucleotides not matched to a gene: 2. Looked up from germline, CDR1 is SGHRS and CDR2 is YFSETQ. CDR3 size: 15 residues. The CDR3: CASSLQQGANEKLFF. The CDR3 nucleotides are TGCGCCAGCAGCTTGCAACAGGGGGCTAATGAAAAACTGTTTTTT.

The DNA for the CDR3 is TGTGCCAGCAGCCGCCTGGAGGATGGCTACACCTTC. This codes for CASSRLEDGYTF. The gene calls are TRBV7-2 and TRBJ1-2; D gene uncertain. CDR1 and CDR2 from the germline V gene are SGHTA and FQGNSA. V shed 5 bases and J shed 6 bases, with 10 bases lying between them. CDR3 length: 12 residues. Full variable domain (remainder filled in from reference TRBV7-2 and TRBJ1-2): GAGVSQSPSNKVTEKGKDVELRCDPISGHTALYWYRQSLGQGLEFLIYFQGNSAPDKSGLPSDRFSAERTGGSVSTLTIQRTQQEDSAVYLCASSRLEDGYTFGSGTRLTVV.

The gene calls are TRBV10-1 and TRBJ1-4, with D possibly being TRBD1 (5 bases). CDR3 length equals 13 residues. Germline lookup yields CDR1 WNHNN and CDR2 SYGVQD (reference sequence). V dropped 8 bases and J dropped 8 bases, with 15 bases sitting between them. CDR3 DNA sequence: TGCGCCAGCGGGCCGGGGGGAAGGGAAAAACTGTTTTTT. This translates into CASGPGGREKLFF.

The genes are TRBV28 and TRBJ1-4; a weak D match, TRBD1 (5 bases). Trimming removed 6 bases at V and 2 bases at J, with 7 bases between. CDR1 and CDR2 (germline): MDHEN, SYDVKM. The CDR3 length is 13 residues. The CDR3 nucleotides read TGTGCCAGCAGGGGGCCGACTAATGAAAAACTGTTTTTT. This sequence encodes CASRGPTNEKLFF. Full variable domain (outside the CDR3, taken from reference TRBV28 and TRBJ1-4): DVKVTQSSRYLVKRTGEKVFLECVQDMDHENMFWYRQDPGLGLRLIYFSYDVKMKEKGDIPEGYSVSREKKERFSLILESASTNQTSMYLCASRGPTNEKLFFGSGTQLSVL.

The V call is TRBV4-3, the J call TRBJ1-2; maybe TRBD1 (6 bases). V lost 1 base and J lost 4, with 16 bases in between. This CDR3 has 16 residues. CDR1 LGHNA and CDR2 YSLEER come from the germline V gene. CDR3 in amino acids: CASSQVQGIMSYGYTF. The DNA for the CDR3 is TGCGCCAGCAGCCAAGTTCAGGGGATCATGAGCTATGGCTACACCTTC.

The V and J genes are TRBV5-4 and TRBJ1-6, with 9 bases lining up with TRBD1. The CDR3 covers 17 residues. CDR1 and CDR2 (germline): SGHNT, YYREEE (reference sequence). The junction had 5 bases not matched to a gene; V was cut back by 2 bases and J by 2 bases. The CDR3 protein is CASSLDGDRAYNSPLHF. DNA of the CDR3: TGTGCCAGCAGCTTAGACGGGGACAGGGCCTATAATTCACCCCTCCACTTT.

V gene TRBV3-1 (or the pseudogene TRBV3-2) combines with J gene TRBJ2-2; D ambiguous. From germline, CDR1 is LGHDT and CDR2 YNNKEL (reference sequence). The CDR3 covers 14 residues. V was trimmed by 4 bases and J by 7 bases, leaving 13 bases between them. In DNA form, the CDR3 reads TGTGCCAGCAGCCCCTATCTCCGAGGCGGGGAGCTGTTTTTT. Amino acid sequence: CASSPYLRGGELFF.

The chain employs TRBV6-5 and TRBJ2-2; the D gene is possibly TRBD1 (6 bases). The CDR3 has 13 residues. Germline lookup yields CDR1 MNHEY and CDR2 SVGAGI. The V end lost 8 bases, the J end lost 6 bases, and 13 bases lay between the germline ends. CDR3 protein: CASCRTGSGELFF. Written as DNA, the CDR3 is TGTGCCAGCTGTCGCACAGGGTCCGGGGAGCTGTTTTTT.

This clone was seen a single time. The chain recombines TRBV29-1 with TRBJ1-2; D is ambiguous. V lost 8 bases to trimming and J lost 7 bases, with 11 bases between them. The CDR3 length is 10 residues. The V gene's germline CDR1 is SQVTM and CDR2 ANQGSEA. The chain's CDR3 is CSPLGGGYTF. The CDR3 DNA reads TGCAGCCCCCTAGGTGGTGGCTACACCTTC.

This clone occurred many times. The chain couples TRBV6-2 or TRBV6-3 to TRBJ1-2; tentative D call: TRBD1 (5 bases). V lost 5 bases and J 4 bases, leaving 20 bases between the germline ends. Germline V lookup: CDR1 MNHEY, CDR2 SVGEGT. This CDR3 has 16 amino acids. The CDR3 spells CASSHRQTTSSYGYTF. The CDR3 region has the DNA TGTGCCAGCAGTCATCGACAGACAACCTCTTCCTATGGCTACACCTTC.

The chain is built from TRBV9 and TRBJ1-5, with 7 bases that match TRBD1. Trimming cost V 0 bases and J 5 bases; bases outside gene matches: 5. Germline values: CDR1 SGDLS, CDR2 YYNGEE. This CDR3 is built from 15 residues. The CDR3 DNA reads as TGTGCCAGCAGCGTAGGGCAGGGGGTTGATCAGCCCCAGCATTTT. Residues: CASSVGQGVDQPQHF.

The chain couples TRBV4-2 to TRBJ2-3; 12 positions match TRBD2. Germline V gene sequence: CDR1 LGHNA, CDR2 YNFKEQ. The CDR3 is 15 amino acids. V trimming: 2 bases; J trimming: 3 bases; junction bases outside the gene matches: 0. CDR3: CASSQTSGRTDTQYF. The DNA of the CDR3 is TGTGCCAGCAGCCAAACTAGCGGGAGGACAGATACGCAGTATTTT.

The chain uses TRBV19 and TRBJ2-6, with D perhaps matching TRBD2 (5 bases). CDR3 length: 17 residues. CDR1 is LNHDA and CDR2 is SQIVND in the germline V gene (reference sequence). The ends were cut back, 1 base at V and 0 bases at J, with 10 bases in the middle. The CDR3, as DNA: TGTGCCAGTAGTATAGCGGGAAGGCCCTCTGGGGCCAACGTCCTGACTTTC. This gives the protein CASSIAGRPSGANVLTF.